The 24 T cell receptor beta chains below all came from one sample that was sequenced in a study of lymphopenia after photon versus proton radiotherapy (dated by TCRdb to about 2019). Preparation of the library involved the immunoSEQ multiplex PCR assay. TCRdb retrieved this table from immuneACCESS and kept in-frame rearrangements only. Not all clones are present; in checked studies, unresolved V genes account for under half, and no reason is known for the remainder. Present in this sample are roughly 150,000 clones, 75% to 90% of which were seen just once. Approximately 4.7% of the sample is taken by the ten largest. The sequencing here drew on peripheral blood, taken from a patient treated with photon-based radiotherapy. The receptors shown here come from a man aged 45-65 years with gastric cancer.

The chain couples TRBV10-3 to TRBJ2-3, with 10 bases fitting TRBD2. The germline V gene has CDR1 ENHRY and CDR2 SYGVKD. Trimming removed 0 bases from V and 6 bases from J; junction bases left unmatched: 21. The CDR3 is made up of 21 amino acids. CDR3 sequence (DNA): TGTGCCATCAGTGAGTCGTTGGCCCTACCCTGGACTAGCGGAGGGAGGGATACGCAGTATTTT. Translation: CAISESLALPWTSGGRDTQYF.

This clone was counted a single time. The rearrangement links TRBV18 to TRBJ2-7; 8 bases line up with TRBD2. The CDR3 loop spans 16 amino acids. Germline CDR1 reads KGHSH; CDR2 reads LQKENI. With 3 bases clipped from V and 1 base from J, the junction kept 8 bases outside the gene matches. Here the CDR3 DNA reads TGTGCCAGCTCACCTCCGAGCGGGAGTCGTTCCTACGAGCAGTACTTC. It yields the protein CASSPPSGSRSYEQYF.

The rearrangement links TRBV7-2 to TRBJ2-7; TRBD2 might be the D (6 bases). With 1 base removed from V and 0 bases from J, the gap between germline ends came to 16 bases. The CDR3 is 17 amino acids. Germline CDR1 and CDR2: SGHTA and FQGNSA. CDR3 residues: CASSLGYGGGSSYEQYF. In nucleotides, the CDR3 is TGTGCCAGCAGCTTAGGTTACGGGGGTGGGAGCTCCTACGAGCAGTACTTC.

This rearrangement joins TRBV25-1 to TRBJ2-7; 9 bases match TRBD2. CDR3 length equals 15 residues. Germline CDR1 is MGHDK and CDR2 is SYGVNS. V dropped 1 base and J dropped 1; count of bases not matched to a gene: 2. The CDR3 coding sequence is TGTGCCAGCAGTGAATCGGCGGGAGGGTCCTACGAGCAGTACTTC. It yields the protein CASSESAGGSYEQYF.

The chain uses TRBV27 and TRBJ2-1; 8 bases map to TRBD2. The CDR3 is 14 amino acids. Unmatched junction bases numbered 4, after V lost 1 base and J lost 8 bases. CDR1 is MNHEY and CDR2 is SMNVEV in the germline V gene (reference sequence). CDR3 sequence (DNA): TGTGCCAGCAGTTTATTAGGGCGGGAGGATGAGCAGTTCTTC. It encodes CASSLLGREDEQFF.

The J gene is TRBJ2-7, the V gene TRBV6-5, with D possibly called TRBD1 or TRBD2 (7 bases each). V was trimmed by 6 bases and J by 11 bases, leaving 14 bases between them. The germline V gene encodes CDR1 MNHEY and CDR2 SVGAGI. This CDR3 spans 11 amino acids. The CDR3 reads CASSQGGWEYF. Written as DNA, the CDR3 is TGTGCCAGCAGCCAGGGGGGGTGGGAGTACTTC.

This chain uses TRBV7-9 with TRBJ2-7; 10 bases are a match to TRBD2. Losses at the gene ends were 3 bases for V and 2 bases for J; bases not matched to a gene: 4. Germline CDR1 SEHNR, CDR2 FQNEAQ (reference sequence). This CDR3 is built from 15 residues. In DNA form, the CDR3 reads TGTGCCAGCAGCTTTCGAGCGGGAGGGCCCTACGAGCAGTACTTC. As protein: CASSFRAGGPYEQYF.

This chain links TRBV27 with TRBJ2-2; D may correspond to TRBD1 or TRBD2 (6 bases each). CDR1 MNHEY and CDR2 SMNVEV come from the germline V gene (reference sequence). V was shortened by 10 bases and J by 0 bases, with 24 bases between the two germline ends. The CDR3 spans 18 residues. The CDR3 is CATRWRGFEDPNTGELFF. In nucleotides, the CDR3 is TGTGCCACCCGTTGGAGGGGGTTTGAAGACCCGAACACCGGGGAGCTGTTTTTT.

The chain uses TRBV25-1 and TRBJ2-7; TRBD1 might be the D (6 bases). Trimming removed 4 bases at V and 7 bases at J, with 14 bases between. Germline CDR1 reads MGHDK; CDR2 reads SYGVNS. The CDR3 runs to 13 residues. The CDR3 reads CASSGGTFYEQYF. The CDR3 DNA reads as TGTGCCAGCAGTGGGGGGACATTTTATGAGCAGTACTTC.

The chain uses TRBV6-6 and TRBJ1-5; TRBD1 matches at 9 bases. The J segment lost 5 bases and the V segment lost 0 bases, leaving 2 bases of the junction unmatched. CDR3 size: 15 residues. Germline V gene sequence: CDR1 MNHNY, CDR2 SVGAGI (reference sequence). CDR3 residues: CASSYSYRGHQPQHF. CDR3 coding DNA: TGTGCCAGCAGTTACTCCTACAGGGGGCATCAGCCCCAGCATTTT.

The rearrangement uses TRBV6-1 and TRBJ1-5; a possible D gene is TRBD1 (5 bases). V lost 5 bases and J 9 bases, leaving 20 bases between the germline ends. This CDR3 region has 15 residues. The V gene's germline CDR1 is MNHNS and CDR2 SASEGT. CDR3 protein: CASSLRDDRRRPQHF. In DNA form, the CDR3 reads TGTGCCAGCAGTCTCCGGGACGACCGGCGAAGGCCCCAGCATTTT.

The V gene is TRBV5-4, the J gene TRBJ2-2; D remains ambiguous. The germline V gene has CDR1 SGHNT and CDR2 YYREEE (reference sequence). The length of the CDR3 is 13 residues. V lost 3 bases to trimming and J lost 6 bases, with 9 bases between them. The CDR3 sequence is CASSSQWAGELFF. The CDR3 DNA reads TGTGCCAGCAGCTCCCAGTGGGCCGGGGAGCTGTTTTTT.

The rearrangement links TRBV5-5 to TRBJ1-1, with no clear D. The CDR3 has 11 residues. Looked up from germline, CDR1 is SGHKS and CDR2 is YYEKEE (reference sequence). Trimming removed 1 base from V and 8 bases from J, with 6 bases in between. Here the CDR3 DNA reads TGTGCCAGCAGCTTGAACGCGGAAGCTTTCTTT. Its protein product is CASSLNAEAFF. The variable domain in full, with the rest retrieved from reference TRBV5-5 and TRBJ1-1, is DAGVTQSPTHLIKTRGQQVTLRCSPISGHKSVSWYQQVLGQGPQFIFQYYEKEERGRGNFPDRFSARQFPNYSSELNVNALLLGDSALYLCASSLNAEAFFGQGTRLTVV.

The chain uses TRBV6-1 and TRBJ1-4; a possible D gene is TRBD1 (6 bases). V lost 4 bases, J lost 3 bases, and 21 bases lay in between. The CDR3 runs to 18 residues. Germline CDR1 and CDR2: MNHNS and SASEGT. CDR3 loop: CASSGPRNRAGANEKLFF. DNA for the CDR3: TGTGCCAGCAGTGGCCCGAGAAACAGGGCTGGGGCTAATGAAAAACTGTTTTTT.

J is TRBJ2-7 and V is TRBV14; D gene unclear. Germline assignment: CDR1 SGHDN and CDR2 FVKESK. The germline V and J ends were trimmed by 1 base and 2 bases, with 15 bases remaining between them. This CDR3 comprises 16 residues. CDR3 amino acids: CASSQVWGTRPYEQYF. CDR3 in DNA: TGTGCCAGCAGCCAAGTGTGGGGAACCAGACCCTACGAGCAGTACTTC.

This clone has a single count. In DNA, the CDR3 is TGTGCCTGGAGTGCGCCCCACTTAATTACAGGGCGAAGAGCTTTCTTT. This sequence encodes CAWSAPHLITGRRAFF. The V gene is TRBV30, the J gene TRBJ1-1, with D possibly TRBD1 on 6 matching bases. Germline CDR1 reads GTSNPN; CDR2 reads SVGIG (reference sequence). The V and J ends lost 1 base and 10 bases respectively, with 25 bases between them. This CDR3 comprises 16 residues.

This clone was observed a few times. The gene calls are TRBV2 and TRBJ1-2, with a weak D call TRBD1 (5 bases). There are 11 residues in the CDR3. Trimming took 3 bases from V and 7 from J, leaving 6 bases between them. Germline assignment: CDR1 SNHLY and CDR2 FYNNEI. This CDR3 is CASSDRGGYTF. The CDR3, as DNA: TGTGCCAGCAGTGATAGGGGTGGCTACACCTTC.

The chain has TRBV5-1 and TRBJ2-1; 7 nucleotides match TRBD1. CDR1 SGHRS and CDR2 YFSETQ come from the germline V gene. V shed 2 bases and J 0 bases; nucleotides not matched to a gene: 11. The CDR3 is 18 amino acids. CDR3 bases: TGCGCCAGCAGCTTTTCTTTCCCCGGGACAGCCTCCTACAATGAGCAGTTCTTC. The encoded protein is CASSFSFPGTASYNEQFF.

CDR3 loop: CASSSGQGLTEAFF. In nucleotides, the CDR3 is TGTGCCAGCAGTTCCGGACAGGGTTTGACTGAAGCTTTCTTT. The rearrangement joins TRBV5-8 to TRBJ1-1; 8 nucleotides agree with TRBD1. CDR3 length equals 14 residues. J lost 5 bases, V lost 5 bases, and 8 bases had no gene match. Germline V gene lookup returns CDR1 SGHTS and CDR2 YDEGEE.

The rearrangement uses TRBV19 and TRBJ1-4; no firm D call. V was pared by 9 bases and J by 1 base, with 12 bases between. Per germline, CDR1 LNHDA and CDR2 SQIVND (reference sequence). There are 14 residues in the CDR3. CDR3 bases: TGTGCCAGCCGCGAGGCGGGAACTAATGAAAAACTGTTTTTT. It encodes CASREAGTNEKLFF.

The chain links TRBV19 to TRBJ2-5; D is perhaps TRBD1 (5 bases). The germline V and J ends were trimmed by 3 bases and 1 base, with 9 bases remaining between them. The germline V gene encodes CDR1 LNHDA and CDR2 SQIVND (reference sequence). This CDR3 region has 14 residues. CDR3 DNA sequence: TGTGCCAGTAGTATCGTGGGGCTCCAAGAGACCCAGTACTTC. It specifies CASSIVGLQETQYF.

The gene calls are TRBV2 and TRBJ2-5; D is perhaps TRBD1 (5 bases). The CDR3 is 14 amino acids. With 6 bases removed from V and 0 bases from J, the gap between germline ends came to 11 bases. Germline V gene sequence: CDR1 SNHLY, CDR2 FYNNEI. The CDR3 is CASSLGHDQETQYF. In DNA form, the CDR3 reads TGTGCCAGCAGCCTCGGACATGACCAAGAGACCCAGTACTTC. Complete variable domain (other parts from reference TRBV2 and TRBJ2-5): EPEVTQTPSHQVTQMGQEVILRCVPISNHLYFYWYRQILGQKVEFLVSFYNNEISEKSEIFDDQFSVERPDGSNFTLKIRSTKLEDSAMYFCASSLGHDQETQYFGPGTRLLVL.

This clone was detected once. This rearrangement joins TRBV4-1 to TRBJ1-1; TRBD1 is a possible D gene (5 bases). CDR3 size: 15 residues. The V end was cut by 4 bases, the J end by 2 bases, with 14 bases between. The germline gives CDR1 MGHRA, CDR2 YSYEKL. CDR3 coding DNA: TGCGCCAGCAGCCCCTTCCGGGGGACTAACACTGAAGCTTTCTTT. Translated, it gives CASSPFRGTNTEAFF.

A single count supports this clone. This chain links TRBV18 with TRBJ2-2; 12 bases line up with TRBD2. Germline V lookup: CDR1 KGHSH, CDR2 LQKENI. V lost 3 bases to trimming and J lost 4 bases; unmatched junction nucleotides: 3. The CDR3 spans 16 residues. The CDR3 region has the DNA TGTGCCAGCTCACCGACGGGACTAGCGGGCACCGGGGAGCTGTTTTTT. Amino acids: CASSPTGLAGTGELFF.